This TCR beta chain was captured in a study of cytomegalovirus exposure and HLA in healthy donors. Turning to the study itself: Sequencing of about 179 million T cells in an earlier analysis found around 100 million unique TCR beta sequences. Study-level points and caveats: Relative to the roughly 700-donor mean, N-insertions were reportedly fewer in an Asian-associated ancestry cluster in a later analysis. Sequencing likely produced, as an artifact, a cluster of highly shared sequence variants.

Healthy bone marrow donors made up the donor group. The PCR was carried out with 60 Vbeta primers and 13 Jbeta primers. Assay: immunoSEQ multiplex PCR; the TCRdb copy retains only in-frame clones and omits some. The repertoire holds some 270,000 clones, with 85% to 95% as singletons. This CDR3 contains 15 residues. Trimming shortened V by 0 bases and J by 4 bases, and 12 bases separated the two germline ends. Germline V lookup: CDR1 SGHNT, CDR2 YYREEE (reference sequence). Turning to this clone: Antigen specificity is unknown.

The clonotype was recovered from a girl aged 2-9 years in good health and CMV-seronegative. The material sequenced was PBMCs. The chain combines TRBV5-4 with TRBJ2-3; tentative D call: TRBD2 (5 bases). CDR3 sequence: CASSLAGLLADTQYF. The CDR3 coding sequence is TGTGCCAGCAGCTTGGCCGGACTCCTAGCAGATACGCAGTATTTT.